One sample yielded the 28 T cell receptor beta chains listed below, sequenced in a study of beta chain features in type 1 diabetes. Since all of the isolated RNA was reverse transcribed, expressed TCRB transcripts were what got sequenced. Repertoires were generated with immunoSEQ multiplex PCR, while TCRdb's copy carries only in-frame clones and drops some. The sample lists under 400,000 clones; 14% were seen once. The sample consisted of central memory CD4+ T cells from blood. Every receptor here comes from a man under 40 in good health.

The V call is TRBV7-9, the J call TRBJ1-6, with a weak D call TRBD1 (6 bases). V lost 3 bases, J lost 10 bases, and 13 bases lay in between. This CDR3 contains 14 residues. The germline CDR1 and CDR2 sequences are SEHNR and FQNEAQ (reference sequence). The chain's CDR3 is CASSFEQGGSPLHF. Written as DNA, the CDR3 is TGTGCCAGCAGCTTCGAACAGGGTGGATCACCCCTCCACTTT. Full variable domain (remainder filled in from reference TRBV7-9 and TRBJ1-6): DTGVSQNPRHKITKRGQNVTFRCDPISEHNRLYWYRQTLGQGPEFLTYFQNEAQLEKSRLLSDRFSAERPKGSFSTLEIQRTEQGDSAMYLCASSFEQGGSPLHFGNGTRLTVT.

The gene calls are TRBV5-4 and TRBJ2-1; weak D call: TRBD2 (6 bases). CDR3 length: 13 amino acids. The germline gives CDR1 SGHNT, CDR2 YYREEE (reference sequence). Trimming took off 1 base at V and 9 bases at J, with 11 bases between the two ends. As DNA, the CDR3 is TGTGCCAGCAGCTTGCCCCTAGCGTCTGAGCAGTTCTTC. Its protein product is CASSLPLASEQFF.

This chain connects TRBV28 to TRBJ2-2; tentative D call: TRBD2 (5 bases). Trimming took 6 bases from V and 8 from J, leaving 10 bases between them. The CDR3 loop spans 12 amino acids. Per the germline V gene, CDR1 is MDHEN and CDR2 is SYDVKM. CDR3 bases: TGTGCCAGCAGGGAGGTAACGGGGGAGCTGTTTTTT. It translates to CASREVTGELFF.

Many counts were recorded for this clone. The rearrangement joins TRBV7-2 to TRBJ2-1; 9 nucleotides line up with TRBD2. The ends lost 6 bases at V and 4 bases at J; junction bases unmatched: 7. Germline V CDR1 and CDR2: SGHTA, FQGNSA. CDR3 length equals 15 residues. The CDR3 nucleotides read TGTGCCAGCAGGACTCTAGCGGGATCATACAATGAGCAGTTCTTC. Encoded protein: CASRTLAGSYNEQFF. The whole variable domain, remainder taken from reference TRBV7-2 and TRBJ2-1, is GAGVSQSPSNKVTEKGKDVELRCDPISGHTALYWYRQSLGQGLEFLIYFQGNSAPDKSGLPSDRFSAERTGGSVSTLTIQRTQQEDSAVYLCASRTLAGSYNEQFFGPGTRLTVL.

The chain links TRBV7-2 to TRBJ2-1, with 15 bases lining up with TRBD2. With 5 bases clipped from V and 8 bases from J, the junction kept 10 bases outside the gene matches. This CDR3 has 17 residues. The germline gives CDR1 SGHTA, CDR2 FQGNSA. Here the CDR3 DNA reads TGTGCCAGCAGCCCCGCCGGGACTAGCGGGGGGTTCGATGAGCAGTTCTTC. This codes for CASSPAGTSGGFDEQFF.

This clone was observed a handful of times. This rearrangement joins TRBV2 to TRBJ1-1, with D tentatively TRBD1 (5 bases). Trimming removed 6 bases from V and 6 bases from J, with 20 bases in between. There are 15 residues in the CDR3. CDR1 is SNHLY, CDR2 FYNNEI, per germline. CDR3 coding DNA: TGTGCCAGCAGGCCGGGACCCCAGGATGGGCCTGAAGCTTTCTTT. Protein: CASRPGPQDGPEAFF.

This clone was counted a few times. This rearrangement joins TRBV4-3 to TRBJ2-3; 9 bases match TRBD2. CDR3 length equals 16 residues. Germline V CDR1 and CDR2: LGHNA, YSLEER. The ends lost 0 bases at V and 7 bases at J; junction bases unmatched: 8. The CDR3 reads CASSQDLNSGGYTQYF. The CDR3 coding sequence is TGCGCCAGCAGCCAAGATCTTAATAGCGGGGGTTATACGCAGTATTTT.

This clone was picked up a small number of times. V usage is TRBV18 and J usage is TRBJ2-3, with D perhaps matching TRBD1 (5 bases). The CDR3 sequence is 18 residues long. The germline V gene encodes CDR1 KGHSH and CDR2 LQKENI. V was pared by 2 bases and J by 2 bases, with 20 bases between. The CDR3 DNA reads TGTGCCAGCTCACCAATTGTAGGACAAGGGGCCAACACAGATACGCAGTATTTT. Residues: CASSPIVGQGANTDTQYF.

Remarks on this clone: A much larger clone differs by one base, so this may be a read error. The rearrangement uses TRBV2 and TRBJ2-6, with TRBD2 as a possible D gene (6 bases). Germline assignment: CDR1 SNHLY and CDR2 FYNNEI. Between the trimmed V and J ends, which lost 3 bases and 4 bases, there was a span of 13 bases. This CDR3 region has 16 residues. CDR3 bases: TGTGCCAGCAGTGACCGGGCGGGGTCGGGGGCCAACGTCCTGACTTTC. Its translation is CASSDRAGSGANVLTF. Using reference TRBV2 and TRBJ2-6 for the parts outside the CDR3, the full variable domain is EPEVTQTPSHQVTQMGQEVILRCVPISNHLYFYWYRQILGQKVEFLVSFYNNEISEKSEIFDDQFSVERPDGSNFTLKIRSTKLEDSAMYFCASSDRAGSGANVLTFGAGSRLTVL.

This clone was seen a few times. The J gene is TRBJ2-1, the V gene TRBV25-1; no definite D call. The length of the CDR3 is 15 residues. V lost 3 bases and J lost 9, with 18 bases in between. Germline-derived CDR1 and CDR2 are MGHDK and SYGVNS. The CDR3 here is CASSDLVALAFEQFF. The CDR3 DNA reads TGTGCCAGCAGTGATTTGGTGGCCTTGGCCTTTGAGCAGTTCTTC.

V and J are TRBV7-8 and TRBJ1-6; 10 bases line up with TRBD1. The CDR3 spans 16 residues. The junction had 6 bases not matched to a gene; V was cut back by 4 bases and J by 6 bases. CDR1 is SGHVS, CDR2 FQNEAQ, per germline. CDR3 nucleotide sequence: TGTGCCAGCAGCTCCCGGGACAGGGGTAGTAATTCACCCCTCCACTTT. Protein product: CASSSRDRGSNSPLHF.

The chain links TRBV10-2 to TRBJ2-5, with D tentatively TRBD1 (6 bases). CDR1 is WSHSY, CDR2 SAAADI, per germline. V was clipped by 0 bases and J by 0 bases, with 8 bases between them. The CDR3 spans 15 residues. CDR3 amino acids: CASSESRGNQETQYF. CDR3 sequence (DNA): TGCGCCAGCAGTGAGTCGAGGGGGAACCAAGAGACCCAGTACTTC.

This clone has more than one count but fewer than ten. The V gene is TRBV19, the J gene TRBJ2-1; D perhaps matches TRBD2 (5 bases). This CDR3 has 15 amino acids. V lost 10 bases to trimming and J lost 1 base, with 17 bases between them. Germline values: CDR1 LNHDA, CDR2 SQIVND (reference sequence). This chain's CDR3 is CATPPRGKSYNEQFF. CDR3 bases: TGTGCCACCCCCCCCCGGGGAAAGTCCTACAATGAGCAGTTCTTC.

The chain joins TRBV5-1 to TRBJ2-1; D unclear. CDR1 and CDR2 from the germline V gene are SGHRS and YFSETQ. Trimming removed 7 bases from V and 3 bases from J, with 11 bases in between. This CDR3 comprises 13 residues. The CDR3 DNA is TGCGCCAGCCGACACCAAGACTACAATGAGCAGTTCTTC. It codes for CASRHQDYNEQFF.

The rearrangement uses TRBV6-5 and TRBJ1-3; TRBD1 aligns across 7 bases. The V gene end was trimmed by 0 bases and the J gene end by 3 bases; junction bases not matched to a gene: 5. Germline lookup yields CDR1 MNHEY and CDR2 SVGAGI. This CDR3 has 16 residues. In DNA, the CDR3 is TGTGCCAGCAGTTACTCCCGTACAGGGGTTGGAAACACCATATATTTT. Protein: CASSYSRTGVGNTIYF.

This clone was picked up a small number of times. This chain joins TRBV7-2 and TRBJ2-1; 9 nucleotides match TRBD1. The CDR3 has 15 amino acids. Germline V gene sequence: CDR1 SGHTA, CDR2 FQGNSA. Trimming took 5 bases from V and 5 from J; bases not matched to a gene: 7. CDR3 coding DNA: TGTGCCAGCAGCAACGCCGGGACAGGGAACAATGAGCAGTTCTTC. It yields the protein CASSNAGTGNNEQFF.

This sequence joins TRBV25-1 and TRBJ2-7; perhaps TRBD1 as D (5 bases). This CDR3 region has 13 residues. Trimming shortened V by 8 bases and J by 2 bases, and 13 bases separated the two germline ends. Germline V lookup: CDR1 MGHDK, CDR2 SYGVNS. CDR3 nucleotides: TGTGCCAGCTGGGAAGGGGTCCCCTACGAGCAGTACTTC. The encoded protein is CASWEGVPYEQYF.

This clone was counted between two and nine times. The genes are TRBV11-2 and TRBJ2-1, with TRBD2 identical over 11 bases. The length of the CDR3 is 15 residues. Unmatched junction bases numbered 0, after V lost 5 bases and J lost 0 bases. CDR1 SGHAT and CDR2 FQNNGV come from the germline V gene. The CDR3 protein is CASSLAGGSYNEQFF. Written as DNA, the CDR3 is TGTGCCAGCAGCCTAGCGGGGGGCTCCTACAATGAGCAGTTCTTC. Complete variable domain (other parts from reference TRBV11-2 and TRBJ2-1): EAGVAQSPRYKIIEKRQSVAFWCNPISGHATLYWYQQILGQGPKLLIQFQNNGVVDDSQLPKDRFSAERLKGVDSTLKIQPAKLEDSAVYLCASSLAGGSYNEQFFGPGTRLTVL.

In regard to this clone: A junction boundary mismatches the germline segment, possibly from a read error. This sequence joins TRBV7-7 and TRBJ2-5, with D maybe TRBD2 (6 bases). The CDR3 loop spans 14 amino acids. CDR1 and CDR2 from the germline V gene are SSHAT and FNYEAQ (reference sequence). For the CDR3, the DNA is TGTGCTAGCAGCTTAGGTCTAGCGACGGAGACCCAGTACTTC. This codes for CASSLGLATETQYF.

This clone showed up many times. The chain recombines TRBV7-9 with TRBJ2-3, with a tentative D call TRBD2 (5 bases). The CDR3 sequence is 16 residues long. With 1 base removed from V and 0 bases from J, the gap between germline ends came to 11 bases. From germline, CDR1 is SEHNR and CDR2 FQNEAQ (reference sequence). The CDR3, as DNA: TGTGCCAGCAGCTTAGTGAGGGCTACTAGCACAGATACGCAGTATTTT. As protein: CASSLVRATSTDTQYF.

V and J are TRBV20-1 and TRBJ2-3; D is unclear. Germline values: CDR1 DFQATT, CDR2 SNEGSKA (reference sequence). CDR3 length: 11 residues. V shed 0 bases and J shed 7 bases, with 5 bases lying between them. CDR3 nucleotides: TGCAGTGCTAGAGATCAGAATACGCAGTATTTT. Translated, it gives CSARDQNTQYF.

This clone has only a few counts. The chain uses TRBV5-1 and TRBJ2-6, with D maybe TRBD1 (5 bases). Trimming took off 6 bases at V and 0 bases at J, with 10 bases between the two ends. The CDR3 runs 15 residues. Germline CDR1 SGHRS, CDR2 YFSETQ. In DNA form, the CDR3 reads TGCGCCAGCACCTTCACAGGCTCTGGGGCCAACGTCCTGACTTTC. It is translated as CASTFTGSGANVLTF.

This clone was observed a handful of times. The chain has TRBV7-2 and TRBJ2-7; 7 positions agree with TRBD1. CDR3 length: 12 amino acids. The junction had 0 bases not matched to a gene; V was cut back by 1 base and J by 6 bases. The germline V gene has CDR1 SGHTA and CDR2 FQGNSA. The CDR3 bases are TGTGCCAGCAGCTTAGACAGGGGCGAGCAGTACGTC. Protein: CASSLDRGEQYV.

There are a few counts of this clone. V gene TRBV27 combines with J gene TRBJ2-7; TRBD2 is a possible D gene (6 bases). The CDR3 consists of 16 residues. Germline lookup yields CDR1 MNHEY and CDR2 SMNVEV (reference sequence). With 5 bases removed from V and 3 bases from J, the gap between germline ends came to 20 bases. Written as DNA, the CDR3 is TGTGCCAGCAGTAGGCTCCCCCAGCGGGCGATCTACGAGCAGTACTTC. Translating it yields CASSRLPQRAIYEQYF.

This clone showed up just a few times. The chain combines TRBV5-6 with TRBJ1-5; 7 bases are a match to TRBD1. The CDR3 length is 15 residues. Germline values: CDR1 SGHDT, CDR2 YYEEEE. V lost 4 bases to trimming and J lost 7 bases; unmatched junction nucleotides: 11. CDR3 bases: TGTGCCAGCAGCCAGGGAGACAGGGATATGCAGCCCCAGCATTTT. Translating it yields CASSQGDRDMQPQHF.

This clone has a handful of counts. The chain joins TRBV7-8 to TRBJ2-1; 10 positions agree with TRBD2. CDR3 size: 18 residues. The germline V gene encodes CDR1 SGHVS and CDR2 FQNEAQ. The J segment lost 0 bases and the V segment lost 5 bases, leaving 10 bases of the junction unmatched. The CDR3 DNA follows: TGTGCCAGCAGCCCGAGGACTAGCGGAACCAGCTCCTACAATGAGCAGTTCTTC. Protein: CASSPRTSGTSSYNEQFF.

This clone was picked up a small number of times. The rearrangement links TRBV5-8 to TRBJ1-5; 8 bases agree with TRBD1. The CDR3 spans 15 residues. Per the germline V gene, CDR1 is SGHTS and CDR2 is YDEGEE. The ends lost 4 bases at V and 1 base at J; junction bases unmatched: 4. As DNA, the CDR3 is TGTGCCAGCAGCAGGACAGGGCTGAGCAATCAGCCCCAGCATTTT. It yields the protein CASSRTGLSNQPQHF. The whole variable domain, filled in from reference TRBV5-8 and TRBJ1-5, reads EAGVTQSPTHLIKTRGQQATLRCSPISGHTSVYWYQQALGLGLQFLLWYDEGEERNRGNFPPRFSGRQFPNYSSELNVNALELEDSALYLCASSRTGLSNQPQHFGDGTRLSIL.

This chain connects TRBV5-1 to TRBJ2-4; 9 bases map to TRBD1. This CDR3 contains 16 residues. With 5 bases clipped from V and 5 bases from J, the junction kept 11 bases outside the gene matches. Germline loops: CDR1 SGHRS, CDR2 YFSETQ. The CDR3 protein is CASSSGTGSWENIQYF. DNA of the CDR3: TGCGCCAGCAGTTCCGGGACAGGGTCGTGGGAAAACATTCAGTACTTC.